This T cell receptor (beta chain) was observed in a study of cytomegalovirus exposure and HLA in healthy donors. Findings of the study overall: Sequencing likely caused a cluster of highly shared sequence variants. In a later analysis, DRB1 alleles had the most associated TCRs; HLA-C alleles the fewest. V- and J-gene trimming of TCR beta was linked (in a later analysis) to a missense DCLRE1C variant.

A word on this clone: Antigen specificity is unknown.

V lost 6 bases to trimming and J lost 3 bases; unmatched junction nucleotides: 13. CDR3 size: 17 residues. Germline CDR1 and CDR2: MNHEY and SMNVEV (reference sequence). PCR amplification relied on 60 Vbeta primers (plus 13 Jbeta primers). TCRdb's table, derived via immunoSEQ multiplex PCR, lists solely in-frame clones and lacks some. The sample lists more than 150,000 clones, 60% to 80% occurring once. V gene TRBV27 combines with J gene TRBJ2-2; 7 bases line up with TRBD1. This TCR derives from a man over 45 in good health and CMV-seropositive. Sequenced material: PBMCs. CDR3 residues: CASSLIPTGVDTGELFF. The DNA of the CDR3 is TGTGCCAGCAGCCTAATACCTACAGGGGTAGACACCGGGGAGCTGTTTTTT.